The sample holds one count of the clone carrying this T cell receptor (beta chain). Its matching antigen is unknown. These data come from a study of shared clonotypes between healthy human individuals. V dropped 3 bases and J dropped 7 bases, with 10 bases sitting between them. Germline CDR1 reads DFQATT; CDR2 reads SNEGSKA (reference sequence). The CDR3 length is 11 residues. Overall study findings and caveats: Naive subsets usually exceeded memory subsets in estimated richness. Only a few donors were included, so the genetic and exposure-history diversity represented was limited.

Assay: immunoSEQ multiplex PCR; the TCRdb copy retains only in-frame clones and omits some. The sample comprises about 2.4 million clones, roughly 93% of which are singletons, and 0.36% rests with the top ten. Sequenced sample: naive CD4+ T cells from PBMCs. Subset defined: CD45RA+ positively selected. The sequence was collected from a man between 18 and 29 years old in good health. Some clones in this sample may be carry-over from other donors' samples. V and J are TRBV20-1 and TRBJ2-7; D is undetermined. CDR3 coding DNA: TGCAGTGCTAGGGGTTCATGGGAGCAGTACTTC. It translates to CSARGSWEQYF.